What follows are 11 T cell receptor beta chains derived from one specimen sequenced in a study of human T cells and chemical hapten exposure. Regarding time point: healthy volunteer bleed at 2 weeks. RNA extraction used unfractionated whole blood as the source of total RNA. TCRdb redid the calling of the RACE reads with MiXCR, one entry per CDR3 protein. This sample has 80,000 to 100,000 distinct CDR3 sequences; approximately 9.7% occur once, and the top ten carry approximately 2.8%. Sequenced material: whole blood. Receptor source: a female donor in good health. Some clones in this sample may be carry-over from other donors' samples.

This clonotype was seen a handful of times. The chain couples TRBV14 to TRBJ1-5; D unclear. Trimming left V 0 bases short and J 8 bases short, with 2 bases between. This CDR3 comprises 11 residues. In germline, CDR1 is SGHDN, CDR2 FVKESK. This CDR3 reads CASSQEKPQHF. Here the CDR3 DNA reads TGTGCCAGCAGCCAAGAGAAGCCCCAGCATTTT.

The table lists this clonotype with many counts. The chain has TRBV5-1 and TRBJ2-5, with TRBD1 identical over 11 bases. V shed 2 bases and J 4 bases; nucleotides not matched to a gene: 1. Germline V gene lookup returns CDR1 SGHRS and CDR2 YFSETQ. The CDR3 length is 14 residues. CDR3 nucleotides: TGCGCCAGCAGCTTCGGACAGGGGGCAGAGACCCAGTACTTC. The encoded protein is CASSFGQGAETQYF.

This clonotype was detected only once. V usage is TRBV20-1 and J usage is TRBJ2-3; tentatively, D is TRBD2 (6 bases). The CDR3 contains 21 residues. Germline CDR1 is DFQATT and CDR2 is SNEGSKA (reference sequence). V was clipped by 5 bases and J by 0 bases, with 33 bases between them. CDR3 residues: CSAPSLTRGGTTSASTDTQYF. The DNA for the CDR3 is TGCAGTGCTCCATCCCTCACGCGGGGCGGGACCACAAGTGCTAGCACAGATACGCAGTATTTT.

In this sample, this clonotype turned up many times. The rearrangement joins TRBV7-2 to TRBJ2-6, with D perhaps TRBD1 (5 bases). V lost 5 bases to trimming and J lost 0 bases, with 11 bases between them. CDR3 length: 16 residues. CDR1 and CDR2 from the germline V gene are SGHTA and FQGNSA. The CDR3 region has the DNA TGTGCCAGCAGCCCATTAAGGGGCTCTGGGGCCAACGTCCTGACTTTC. Protein: CASSPLRGSGANVLTF.

This clonotype has a count of ten or more. The V gene is TRBV5-1, the J gene TRBJ2-5, with D hard to call. Germline-derived CDR1 and CDR2 are SGHRS and YFSETQ. V lost 0 bases, J lost 4 bases, and 13 bases lay in between. CDR3 length: 15 amino acids. The CDR3 DNA follows: TGCGCCAGCAGCTTGGGTGCTTTACTGAGAGAGACCCAGTACTTC. It specifies CASSLGALLRETQYF.

This clonotype was picked up a small number of times. The chain couples TRBV6-2 or TRBV6-3 to TRBJ1-1; the D is unclear. The germline V gene has CDR1 MNHEY and CDR2 SVGEGT. V dropped 0 bases and J dropped 4 bases, with 12 bases sitting between them. The CDR3 sequence is 15 residues long. The CDR3 DNA sequence: TGTGCCAGCAGTTACTCGCCGGGGATAATCACTGAAGCTTTCTTT. Protein sequence: CASSYSPGIITEAFF.

This clonotype was observed many times. The rearrangement links TRBV4-1 to TRBJ2-6; 8 nucleotides match TRBD1. From germline, CDR1 is MGHRA and CDR2 YSYEKL. J lost 0 bases, V lost 4 bases, and 8 bases had no gene match. The CDR3 spans 18 residues. The CDR3 spells CASSRGQGPRSGANVLTF. CDR3 DNA: TGCGCCAGCAGCCGCGGACAGGGCCCCCGCTCTGGGGCCAACGTCCTGACTTTC.

This clonotype was detected only a few times. The chain couples TRBV2 to TRBJ2-5; TRBD1 might be the D (5 bases). Germline assignment: CDR1 SNHLY and CDR2 FYNNEI. V gave up 4 bases and J gave up 5 bases, with 11 bases separating them. The CDR3 spans 13 residues. The CDR3 bases are TGTGCCAGCAGTGCCTACAGGAGTGAGACCCAGTACTTC. This translates into CASSAYRSETQYF.

This sequence joins TRBV10-3 and TRBJ2-3; 7 bases are a match to TRBD2. Germline CDR1 and CDR2: ENHRY and SYGVKD. The CDR3 has 12 residues. Unmatched junction bases numbered 0, after V lost 4 bases and J lost 5 bases. This CDR3 reads CAISGGGDTQYF. The CDR3 DNA sequence: TGTGCCATCAGTGGCGGGGGAGATACGCAGTATTTT.

This clonotype was found many times. The rearrangement links TRBV7-9 to TRBJ1-3, with TRBD1 matching over 11 bases. V lost 5 bases to trimming and J lost 2 bases; unmatched junction nucleotides: 11. The V gene's germline CDR1 is SEHNR and CDR2 FQNEAQ (reference sequence). The CDR3 is 18 amino acids. The CDR3 here is CASSLRAGTGGTGNTIYF. CDR3 nucleotides: TGTGCCAGCAGCCTCCGAGCCGGGACAGGGGGTACTGGAAACACCATATATTTT.

V usage is TRBV11-2 and J usage is TRBJ2-7; TRBD2 matches 9 bases. Losses at the gene ends were 4 bases for V and 5 bases for J; bases not matched to a gene: 9. CDR3 size: 15 residues. Germline V gene data show CDR1 as SGHAT and CDR2 as FQNNGV. In nucleotides, the CDR3 is TGTGCCAGCAGCTCCATTAGCGGGAGTCAACACGAGCAGTACTTC. Translated: CASSSISGSQHEQYF.